This T cell receptor (beta chain) originates from a study of blood T cell repertoires in COVID-19. Study overall: Acute-phase and convalescent COVID-19 samples originated in the United States, Italy and Spain. From T cells, B-cell-depleted T cells, or PBMCs came the material, which was cDNA or gDNA.

V trimming: 3 bases; J trimming: 4 bases; junction bases outside the gene matches: 3. CDR3 size: 16 residues. The germline V gene has CDR1 KGHDR and CDR2 SFDVKD. Those who participated ranged in age from about 18 to 89 years and resided in 20 to 25 US areas. The study assigned cohorts using participant-reported clinical history. Generated by immunoSEQ multiplex PCR, the TCRdb table keeps only in-frame clones and is missing some. The data hold 250,000 or so clones, with about 90% observed a single time. The chain uses TRBV24-1 and TRBJ2-1, with 12 bases that match TRBD2. Sequenced material: PBMCs or T cells enriched from blood (not recorded which). The sequence was obtained from a human donor in a cohort exposed to, infected with or recovered from COVID-19 (not recorded which). The donor label of this sample is uncertain. The CDR3 loop is CATSDPGLAGYNEQFF. The CDR3 coding sequence is TGTGCCACCAGTGATCCTGGACTAGCGGGGTACAATGAGCAGTTCTTC.